These 23 T cell receptor beta chains share one sample of origin, sequenced in a study of graft-versus-host responses after intestinal transplantation. The method was immunoSEQ multiplex PCR; TCRdb's version includes in-frame clones alone and lacks a portion of them. The repertoire holds approximately 15,000 clones, with 75% to 90% as singletons. The material was PBMCs, obtained approximately 3.5 months after intestinal transplant. All receptors come from a human patient who received an intestinal transplant, so some T cells may come from the graft donor.

The chain is built from TRBV27 and TRBJ1-2; D is ambiguous. Deletions cut 4 bases from V and 2 bases from J, with 17 bases between. CDR1 and CDR2 from the germline V gene are MNHEY and SMNVEV (reference sequence). CDR3 length: 16 amino acids. The CDR3 DNA sequence: TGTGCCAGCAGTTCGTCCCCCGGGCCCTCAAACTATGGCTACACCTTC. Translation gives CASSSSPGPSNYGYTF.

The rearrangement links TRBV7-8 to TRBJ2-2, with D uncertain. The CDR3 is made up of 12 amino acids. Germline CDR1 and CDR2: SGHVS and FQNEAQ. Trimming pared 5 bases from V and 2 bases from J, leaving 3 bases between. For the CDR3, the DNA is TGTGCCAGCAGCCCAAACACCGGGGAGCTGTTTTTT. Its protein product is CASSPNTGELFF.

This chain uses TRBV25-1 with TRBJ2-5; 9 bases are shared with TRBD2. CDR3 length: 14 amino acids. The germline CDR1 and CDR2 sequences are MGHDK and SYGVNS. V was pared by 4 bases and J by 4 bases, with 4 bases of the junction left unmatched. The CDR3 here is CASSGRTSAETQYF. CDR3 nucleotide sequence: TGTGCCAGCAGTGGGCGGACTAGCGCAGAGACCCAGTACTTC.

This chain joins TRBV7-2 and TRBJ2-4; D is unresolved. V dropped 5 bases and J dropped 3 bases, with 8 bases sitting between them. This CDR3 region has 13 residues. The germline CDR1 and CDR2 sequences are SGHTA and FQGNSA. CDR3 sequence reads: CASSPYGKNIQYF. The CDR3 DNA sequence: TGTGCCAGCAGCCCTTATGGCAAAAACATTCAGTACTTC. Variable domain in full (rest from reference TRBV7-2 and TRBJ2-4): GAGVSQSPSNKVTEKGKDVELRCDPISGHTALYWYRQSLGQGLEFLIYFQGNSAPDKSGLPSDRFSAERTGGSVSTLTIQRTQQEDSAVYLCASSPYGKNIQYFGAGTRLSVL.

V usage is TRBV9 and J usage is TRBJ1-5; D possibly corresponds to TRBD1 (6 bases). Germline CDR1 and CDR2: SGDLS and YYNGEE. Trimming removed 3 bases from V and 4 bases from J, with 11 bases in between. The CDR3 is made up of 14 amino acids. The CDR3 bases are TGTGCCAGCAGCGCGGACAGTGGTAATCAGCCCCAGCATTTT. This encodes CASSADSGNQPQHF.

This clone is a singleton in its sample. This sequence joins TRBV7-9 and TRBJ2-1; the D gene is possibly TRBD1 (6 bases). The CDR3 contains 13 residues. V was shortened by 5 bases and J by 4 bases, with 9 bases between the two germline ends. Germline CDR1 and CDR2: SEHNR and FQNEAQ (reference sequence). The CDR3 loop reads CASSQTGYNEQFF. The CDR3 nucleotides read TGTGCCAGCAGCCAAACAGGGTACAATGAGCAGTTCTTC.

The chain combines TRBV7-2 with TRBJ2-3, with a possible D match to TRBD2 (5 bases). V gave up 3 bases and J gave up 2 bases, with 12 bases separating them. Per the germline V gene, CDR1 is SGHTA and CDR2 is FQGNSA. The CDR3 has 15 residues. As DNA, the CDR3 is TGTGCCAGCAGCTTGGTGGCGGGTCCCACAGATACGCAGTATTTT. This translates into CASSLVAGPTDTQYF.

This chain joins TRBV27 and TRBJ2-3; 11 nucleotides align to TRBD1. Germline lookup yields CDR1 MNHEY and CDR2 SMNVEV (reference sequence). The CDR3 length is 17 residues. Trimming took 5 bases from V and 2 from J; bases not matched to a gene: 9. CDR3 in DNA: TGTGCCAGCAGTCCCTCCGTGGACAGGGGGCTCACAGATACGCAGTATTTT. It codes for CASSPSVDRGLTDTQYF.

CDR3 nucleotides: TGTGCCAGTAGTAAAAGGTGGACCTCCTACAATGAGCAGTTCTTC. Residues: CASSKRWTSYNEQFF. The chain joins TRBV19 to TRBJ2-1; no clear D gene. The CDR3 covers 15 residues. Germline CDR1 is LNHDA and CDR2 is SQIVND (reference sequence). Trimming took 4 bases from V and 0 from J, leaving 10 bases between them. Based on the CDR3 plus reference TRBV19 and TRBJ2-1, the full variable domain is DGGITQSPKYLFRKEGQNVTLSCEQNLNHDAMYWYRQDPGQGLRLIYYSQIVNDFQKGDIAEGYSVSREKKESFPLTVTSAQKNPTAFYLCASSKRWTSYNEQFFGPGTRLTVL.

The rearrangement uses TRBV25-1 and TRBJ2-5; D remains ambiguous. This CDR3 is built from 14 residues. V was shortened by 3 bases and J by 2 bases, with 10 bases between the two germline ends. Germline V lookup: CDR1 MGHDK, CDR2 SYGVNS. As DNA, the CDR3 is TGTGCCAGCAGTGAGACGGACGGTCAAGAGACCCAGTACTTC. This gives the protein CASSETDGQETQYF.

The J gene is TRBJ2-7, the V gene TRBV27; 9 nucleotides agree with TRBD2. Germline assignment: CDR1 MNHEY and CDR2 SMNVEV (reference sequence). The CDR3 runs 14 residues. After removal of 3 bases from V and 3 bases from J, the junction contained 3 bases not matched to a gene. DNA of the CDR3: TGTGCCAGCAGTTTGGCTAGCGGGAACTACGAGCAGTACTTC. It translates to CASSLASGNYEQYF.

This rearrangement joins TRBV7-3 to TRBJ2-5; 15 nucleotides agree with TRBD2. Germline V lookup: CDR1 SGHTA, CDR2 FQGTGA. The CDR3 covers 16 residues. After removal of 5 bases from V and 5 bases from J, the junction contained 6 bases not matched to a gene. The CDR3 bases are TGTGCCAGCAGCACGGGACTAGCGGGAGGTGGGGAGACCCAGTACTTC. Protein product: CASSTGLAGGGETQYF.

CDR3: CASSYSGTAVNTEAFF. The CDR3 nucleotides read TGTGCCAGCAGTTACTCCGGGACAGCCGTGAACACTGAAGCTTTCTTT. V usage is TRBV6-5 and J usage is TRBJ1-1, with 7 bases aligning to TRBD1. The CDR3 is made up of 16 amino acids. CDR1 and CDR2 from the germline V gene are MNHEY and SVGAGI. With 0 bases clipped from V and 0 bases from J, the junction kept 4 bases outside the gene matches.

The chain combines TRBV5-8 with TRBJ2-3; no clear D. The CDR3 extends over 14 amino acids. The germline V and J ends were trimmed by 2 bases and 1 base, with 8 bases remaining between them. The V gene's germline CDR1 is SGHTS and CDR2 YDEGEE. As DNA, the CDR3 is TGTGCCAGCAGCTTACGGAGAGGCACAGATACGCAGTATTTT. Protein product: CASSLRRGTDTQYF.

The sample holds one count of this clone. The chain carries TRBV7-9 and TRBJ2-1; D call uncertain. V dropped 1 base and J dropped 4 bases, with 14 bases sitting between them. Germline assignment: CDR1 SEHNR and CDR2 FQNEAQ (reference sequence). This CDR3 spans 16 amino acids. This CDR3 is CASSLGQQNVYNEQFF. The CDR3 DNA sequence: TGTGCCAGCAGCTTAGGTCAACAAAACGTTTACAATGAGCAGTTCTTC.

This chain links TRBV4-1 with TRBJ2-3; tentatively, D is TRBD1 (6 bases). V shed 4 bases and J shed 6 bases, with 20 bases lying between them. The CDR3 sequence is 16 residues long. CDR1 and CDR2 from the germline V gene are MGHRA and YSYEKL. CDR3 sequence: CASSPRDTLVTDTQYF. The CDR3, as DNA: TGCGCCAGCAGCCCACGGGACACCCTTGTAACTGATACGCAGTATTTT.

CDR3 in DNA: TGTGCCAGTAGTCCGAGGGTAGCGGGAGGGATAGATACGCAGTATTTT. This sequence encodes CASSPRVAGGIDTQYF. The rearrangement uses TRBV19 and TRBJ2-3; the match to TRBD2 covers 11 bases. CDR1 and CDR2 (germline): LNHDA, SQIVND (reference sequence). V was pared by 5 bases and J by 5 bases, with 9 bases of the junction left unmatched. The CDR3 is 16 amino acids.

This clone was counted a few times. This chain joins TRBV11-3 and TRBJ2-1; maybe TRBD2 (5 bases). CDR1 and CDR2 (germline): SGHNT, YENEEA. The length of the CDR3 is 15 residues. V gave up 3 bases and J gave up 5 bases, with 14 bases separating them. The CDR3 here is CASSFLGGINNEQFF. The DNA for the CDR3 is TGTGCCAGCAGCTTCCTAGGAGGTATCAACAATGAGCAGTTCTTC.

CDR3 region: CASSLAWGGGPNYGYTF. DNA for the CDR3: TGTGCCAGCAGCTTGGCCTGGGGTGGGGGGCCAAACTATGGCTACACCTTC. The rearrangement joins TRBV5-4 to TRBJ1-2; a possible D gene is TRBD1 (6 bases). Trimming left V 0 bases short and J 2 bases short, with 17 bases between. The V gene's germline CDR1 is SGHNT and CDR2 YYREEE (reference sequence). The CDR3 is made up of 17 amino acids.

In its sample, this clone is medium-sized. The V gene is TRBV18, the J gene TRBJ2-1, with 10 bases aligning to TRBD2. This CDR3 contains 15 residues. Germline assignment: CDR1 KGHSH and CDR2 LQKENI. The V gene end was trimmed by 6 bases and the J gene end by 4 bases; junction bases not matched to a gene: 6. The CDR3 region is CASSPTSGTYNEQFF. CDR3 in DNA: TGTGCCAGCTCGCCTACTAGCGGGACTTACAATGAGCAGTTCTTC.

Remarks on this clone: Within the sample, other DNA sequences also encode this same CDR3. The chain is built from TRBV5-6 and TRBJ2-7, with D unresolved. The germline CDR1 and CDR2 sequences are SGHDT and YYEEEE. V lost 0 bases to trimming and J lost 3 bases, with 1 base between them. The CDR3 consists of 11 residues. This chain's CDR3 is CASSLGYEQYF. CDR3 DNA: TGTGCCAGCAGCTTGGGCTACGAGCAGTACTTC.

This chain joins TRBV30 and TRBJ1-4; possibly TRBD1 for D (6 bases). The germline CDR1 and CDR2 sequences are GTSNPN and SVGIG (reference sequence). CDR3 length: 15 amino acids. With 3 bases removed from V and 0 bases from J, the gap between germline ends came to 11 bases. Written as DNA, the CDR3 is TGTGCCTGGAGGAGGGGGGTTGCAACTAATGAAAAACTGTTTTTT. This sequence encodes CAWRRGVATNEKLFF. Using reference TRBV30 and TRBJ1-4 for the parts outside the CDR3, the full variable domain is SQTIHQWPATLVQPVGSPLSLECTVEGTSNPNLYWYRQAAGRGLQLLFYSVGIGQISSEVPQNLSASRPQDRQFILSSKKLLLSDSGFYLCAWRRGVATNEKLFFGSGTQLSVL.

This chain links TRBV2 with TRBJ2-1, with TRBD2 identical over 7 bases. The junction had 7 bases not matched to a gene; V was cut back by 6 bases and J by 5 bases. CDR3 length: 14 amino acids. Germline values: CDR1 SNHLY, CDR2 FYNNEI. This CDR3 is CASSSGLRDNEQFF. The CDR3 coding sequence is TGTGCCAGCAGCTCGGGACTAAGGGACAATGAGCAGTTCTTC.